This TCR beta chain was identified during a study of monozygotic twins with inflammatory bowel disease. Study results and limitations: Patients received differing immunosuppressive treatments, which may have added variability to their repertoires. T cell subtypes that differed could not be told apart.

With respect to this clonotype: Its antigen is not identified.

This CDR3 contains 12 residues. Germline V gene sequence: CDR1 DFQATT, CDR2 SNEGSKA (reference sequence). UMIs incorporating a 6-nucleotide sample barcode were appended by means of template switching. Each CDR3 protein gets one entry in TCRdb, which reprocessed the 5' RACE reads and gives no DNA. The sample table sets out approximately 160,000 distinct CDR3 sequences. This sequence originates from a human donor with ulcerative colitis or Crohn's disease, or a healthy co-twin of an affected twin (not recorded which). The rearrangement joins TRBV20-1 to TRBJ1-5. Sequencing used blood. CDR3 in amino acids: CSALLEDQPQHF.